This paragraph covers one T cell receptor (beta chain) sequence. This sample is part of a study of blood T cell repertoires in COVID-19. Study-wide background: Researchers got acute and convalescent COVID-19 samples from the United States, Italy and Spain.

V gave up 5 bases and J gave up 1 base; unmatched junction bases: 10. The CDR3 is 17 amino acids. The germline CDR1 and CDR2 sequences are SGHVS and FQNEAQ. Assay: immunoSEQ multiplex PCR; the TCRdb copy retains only in-frame clones and omits some. Among around 300,000 clones listed, 75% to 90% were seen once. The sequenced sample was PBMCs or T cells enriched from blood (not recorded which). J is TRBJ1-5 and V is TRBV7-8, with 8 bases aligning to TRBD1. This clonotype originated in a man aged 30 to 45 who had recovered from COVID-19. This CDR3 is CASSIRQGRTSNQPQHF. The CDR3 bases are TGTGCCAGCAGCATACGACAGGGGCGGACGAGCAATCAGCCCCAGCATTTT.